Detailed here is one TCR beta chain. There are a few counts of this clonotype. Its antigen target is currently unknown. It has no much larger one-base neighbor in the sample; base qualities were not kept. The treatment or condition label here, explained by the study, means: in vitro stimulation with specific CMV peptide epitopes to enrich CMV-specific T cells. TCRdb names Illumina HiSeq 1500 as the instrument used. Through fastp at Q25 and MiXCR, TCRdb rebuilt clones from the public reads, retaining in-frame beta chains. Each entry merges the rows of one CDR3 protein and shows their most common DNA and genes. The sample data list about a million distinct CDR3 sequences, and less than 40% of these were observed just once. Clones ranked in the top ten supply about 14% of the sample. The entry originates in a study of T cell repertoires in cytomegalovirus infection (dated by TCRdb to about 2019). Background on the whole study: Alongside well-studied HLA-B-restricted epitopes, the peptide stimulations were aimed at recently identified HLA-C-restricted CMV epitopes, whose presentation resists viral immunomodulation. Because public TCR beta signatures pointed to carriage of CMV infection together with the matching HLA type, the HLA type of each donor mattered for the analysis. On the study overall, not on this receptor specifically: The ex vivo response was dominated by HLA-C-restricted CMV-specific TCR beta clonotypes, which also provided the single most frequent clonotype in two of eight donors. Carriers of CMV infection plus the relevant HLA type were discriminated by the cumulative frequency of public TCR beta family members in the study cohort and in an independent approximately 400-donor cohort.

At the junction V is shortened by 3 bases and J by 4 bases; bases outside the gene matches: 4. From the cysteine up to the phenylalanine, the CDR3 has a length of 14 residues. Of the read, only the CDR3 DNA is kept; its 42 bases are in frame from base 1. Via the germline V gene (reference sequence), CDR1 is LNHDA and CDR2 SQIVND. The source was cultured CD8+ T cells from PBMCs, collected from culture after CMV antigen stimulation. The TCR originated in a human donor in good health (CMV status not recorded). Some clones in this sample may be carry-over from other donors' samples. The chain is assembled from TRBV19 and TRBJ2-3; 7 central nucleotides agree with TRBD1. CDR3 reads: CASSIGQAADTQYF. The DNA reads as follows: TGTGCCAGTAGTATCGGACAGGCCGCAGATACGCAGTATTTT.